The T cell receptor (beta chain) under discussion was sequenced for a study of blood T cell repertoires in COVID-19. Study at large: From T cells, B-cell-depleted T cells, or PBMCs came the material, which was cDNA or gDNA.

Authors' analysis steps: Amplified reference gene primers provided the basis for estimating nucleated cell counts. Sequencing was performed with immunoSEQ multiplex PCR; in TCRdb, only in-frame clones are kept and a portion is missing. The DNA was the basis for D and trimming; V, J and clone size are from that table. Here the sample spans a few hundred thousand clones, around 88% being singletons. With V trimmed by 11 bases and J by 2 bases, 4 bases remained unmatched. The length of the CDR3 is 13 residues. The germline CDR1 and CDR2 sequences are ENHRY and SYGVKD. This clone has only a few counts. Patients of the Seattle cohort, enrolled during active infection, were followed longitudinally.

This chain joins TRBV10-3 and TRBJ2-3, with 10 bases aligning to TRBD2. The receptor was derived from a woman between 50 and 59 years old with COVID-19, enrolled during active disease. Input material: peripheral blood. CDR3 region: CAATSGVTDTQYF. For the CDR3, the DNA is TGTGCCGCCACTAGCGGGGTCACAGATACGCAGTATTTT.